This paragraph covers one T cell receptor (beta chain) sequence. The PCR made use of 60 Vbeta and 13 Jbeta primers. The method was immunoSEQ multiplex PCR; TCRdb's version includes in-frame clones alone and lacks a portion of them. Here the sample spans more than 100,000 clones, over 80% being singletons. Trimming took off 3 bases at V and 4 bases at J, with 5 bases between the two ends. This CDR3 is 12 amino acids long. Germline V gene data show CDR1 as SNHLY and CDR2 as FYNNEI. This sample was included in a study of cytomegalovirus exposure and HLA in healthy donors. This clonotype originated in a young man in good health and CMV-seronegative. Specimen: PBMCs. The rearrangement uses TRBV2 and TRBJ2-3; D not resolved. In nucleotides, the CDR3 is TGTGCCAGCAGTGACGACTCAGATACGCAGTATTTT. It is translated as CASSDDSDTQYF.